The 27 T cell receptor beta chains listed next were all sequenced from one sample in a study of T cell responses to AZD1222 COVID-19 vaccine. The method was immunoSEQ multiplex PCR; TCRdb's version includes in-frame clones alone and lacks a portion of them. The sample has tens of thousands of clones; 86% are singletons. The input for sequencing was peripheral blood, taken on day 0 of AZD1222 vaccination. The receptors come from an adult in good health.

The chain is built from TRBV4-3 and TRBJ2-1; D remains ambiguous. Between the trimmed V and J ends, which lost 4 bases and 2 bases, there was a span of 15 bases. The V gene's germline CDR1 is LGHNA and CDR2 YSLEER. There are 16 residues in the CDR3. The CDR3, as DNA: TGCGCCAGCAGCCGGACGGCCAGCAATACCTACAATGAGCAGTTCTTC. Encoded protein: CASSRTASNTYNEQFF.

V is TRBV6-5 and J is TRBJ1-6, with D hard to call. Trimming shortened V by 0 bases and J by 5 bases, and 11 bases separated the two germline ends. The CDR3 length is 16 residues. The germline gives CDR1 MNHEY, CDR2 SVGAGI. CDR3 in DNA: TGTGCCAGCAGTTACTCGCTTGCGGGGAATAATTCACCCCTCCACTTT. Translated, it gives CASSYSLAGNNSPLHF.

The chain joins TRBV4-3 to TRBJ2-7; TRBD1 might be the D (6 bases). The V gene's germline CDR1 is LGHNA and CDR2 YSLEER. Trimming pared 1 base from V and 1 base from J, leaving 14 bases between. The length of the CDR3 is 16 residues. The CDR3 loop is CASSQVAGARSYEQYF. DNA of the CDR3: TGCGCCAGCAGCCAAGTAGCAGGGGCGCGGTCCTACGAGCAGTACTTC.

This chain joins TRBV15 and TRBJ2-7; 9 nucleotides match TRBD1. V was clipped by 5 bases and J by 4 bases; unmatched bases: 9. CDR1 and CDR2 from the germline V gene are LNHNV and YYDKDF (reference sequence). CDR3 size: 15 residues. This chain's CDR3 is CATSPDRGPWYEQYF. The CDR3 nucleotides are TGTGCCACCAGCCCGGACAGGGGCCCTTGGTACGAGCAGTACTTC.

The V gene is TRBV28, the J gene TRBJ2-6; TRBD1 is a possible D gene (5 bases). The germline V gene encodes CDR1 MDHEN and CDR2 SYDVKM. The CDR3 loop spans 17 amino acids. The V end lost 5 bases, the J end lost 0 bases, and 14 bases lay between the germline ends. The CDR3: CASSPSTDVSGANVLTF. The DNA of the CDR3 is TGTGCCAGCAGTCCGTCGACAGACGTCTCTGGGGCCAACGTCCTGACTTTC. Combining the CDR3 with reference TRBV28 and TRBJ2-6 gives the whole variable domain DVKVTQSSRYLVKRTGEKVFLECVQDMDHENMFWYRQDPGLGLRLIYFSYDVKMKEKGDIPEGYSVSREKKERFSLILESASTNQTSMYLCASSPSTDVSGANVLTFGAGSRLTVL.

The V call is TRBV30, the J call TRBJ1-5; no definite D call. The CDR3 loop spans 13 amino acids. Germline V gene lookup returns CDR1 GTSNPN and CDR2 SVGIG (reference sequence). Between the trimmed V and J ends, which lost 0 bases and 7 bases, there was a span of 10 bases. The CDR3 coding sequence is TGTGCCTGGAGTGTACAAGGAGGGCAGCCCCAGCATTTT. Its translation is CAWSVQGGQPQHF.

The chain uses TRBV19 and TRBJ2-1; 8 bases fit TRBD1. J was trimmed by 9 bases and V by 3 bases; bases with no gene match: 4. This CDR3 has 13 residues. Germline CDR1 reads LNHDA; CDR2 reads SQIVND (reference sequence). The CDR3 here is CASSISGGLEQFF. CDR3 DNA sequence: TGTGCCAGTAGTATCTCAGGGGGCCTTGAGCAGTTCTTC.

This clone was counted a few times. The V gene is TRBV5-1, the J gene TRBJ1-2, with 7 bases that match TRBD1. The J segment lost 6 bases and the V segment lost 2 bases, leaving 7 bases of the junction unmatched. CDR1 and CDR2 (germline): SGHRS, YFSETQ. This CDR3 region has 14 residues. In DNA, the CDR3 is TGCGCCAGCAGCTTAGACAGGGCCCTGGATGGCTACACCTTC. Protein: CASSLDRALDGYTF.

This chain links TRBV9 with TRBJ2-3; D is tentatively TRBD1 or TRBD2 (5 bases each). Germline CDR1 is SGDLS and CDR2 is YYNGEE. This CDR3 has 16 residues. V shed 1 base and J shed 0 bases, with 12 bases lying between them. DNA of the CDR3: TGTGCCAGCAGCGTATATTGGGGGTCAAGCACAGATACGCAGTATTTT. Translating it yields CASSVYWGSSTDTQYF.

The rearrangement joins TRBV6-5 to TRBJ2-5; D may be TRBD1 (5 bases). The CDR3 is made up of 14 amino acids. Per the germline V gene, CDR1 is MNHEY and CDR2 is SVGAGI. The V and J ends lost 7 bases and 4 bases respectively, with 16 bases between them. The DNA for the CDR3 is TGTGCCAGCATTCCCCAGGGCTTCAGAGAGACCCAGTACTTC. As protein: CASIPQGFRETQYF.

This clone was observed once. This rearrangement joins TRBV7-9 to TRBJ1-3, with D hard to call. The germline gives CDR1 SEHNR, CDR2 FQNEAQ (reference sequence). The ends were cut back, 1 base at V and 4 bases at J, with 5 bases in the middle. The CDR3 totals 13 residues. The CDR3 DNA is TGTGCCAGCAGCTTAGGGGAAGGAAACACCATATATTTT. It specifies CASSLGEGNTIYF.

The rearrangement joins TRBV5-1 to TRBJ2-7; 14 bases map to TRBD2. Unmatched junction bases numbered 11, after V lost 4 bases and J lost 5 bases. Germline values: CDR1 SGHRS, CDR2 YFSETQ. This CDR3 region has 17 residues. The CDR3 here is CASSGGTSGGLGNEQYF. As DNA, the CDR3 is TGCGCCAGCAGCGGAGGGACTAGCGGGGGCCTGGGGAACGAGCAGTACTTC. The whole variable domain, filled in from reference TRBV5-1 and TRBJ2-7, reads KAGVTQTPRYLIKTRGQQVTLSCSPISGHRSVSWYQQTPGQGLQFLFEYFSETQRNKGNFPGRFSGRQFSNSRSEMNVSTLELGDSALYLCASSGGTSGGLGNEQYFGPGTRLTVT.

V and J are TRBV23-1 and TRBJ2-7, with D maybe TRBD1 (6 bases). TRBV23-1 is placed among ORFs of uncertain function. Deletions cut 4 bases from V and 3 bases from J, with 10 bases between. CDR3 length: 13 residues. CDR3 DNA sequence: TGCGCCAGCAGTCGGGACAATTTCTACGAGCAGTACTTC. Its translation: CASSRDNFYEQYF.

The CDR3 spells CASPYRDYYNEQFF. As DNA, the CDR3 is TGTGCCAGCCCCTACCGGGACTATTACAATGAGCAGTTCTTC. The chain is built from TRBV5-8 and TRBJ2-1, with 7 bases lining up with TRBD2. CDR1 and CDR2 from the germline V gene are SGHTS and YDEGEE. The CDR3 totals 14 residues. The V and J ends lost 7 bases and 4 bases, in that order; junction bases with no gene match: 8. Full variable domain (outside the CDR3, taken from reference TRBV5-8 and TRBJ2-1): EAGVTQSPTHLIKTRGQQATLRCSPISGHTSVYWYQQALGLGLQFLLWYDEGEERNRGNFPPRFSGRQFPNYSSELNVNALELEDSALYLCASPYRDYYNEQFFGPGTRLTVL.

The chain uses TRBV7-3 and TRBJ2-7; D may be TRBD1 (5 bases). CDR1 and CDR2 from the germline V gene are SGHTA and FQGTGA. The CDR3 spans 13 residues. V was clipped by 5 bases and J by 5 bases, with 13 bases between them. CDR3 sequence: CASSPAGANEQYF. CDR3 coding DNA: TGTGCCAGCAGCCCCGCTGGGGCGAACGAGCAGTACTTC.

The chain has TRBV6-6 and TRBJ1-5, with TRBD1 as a possible D gene (6 bases). Trimming removed 6 bases at V and 5 bases at J, with 14 bases between. From germline, CDR1 is MNHNY and CDR2 SVGAGI (reference sequence). The CDR3 is 14 amino acids. The DNA of the CDR3 is TGTGCCAGCAGACAGGGTCGGTTAGATCAGCCCCAGCATTTT. The encoded protein is CASRQGRLDQPQHF.

The chain joins TRBV6-2 or TRBV6-3 to TRBJ1-2; 7 positions agree with TRBD1. The V gene end was trimmed by 6 bases and the J gene end by 6 bases; junction bases not matched to a gene: 13. Germline lookup yields CDR1 MNHEY and CDR2 SVGEGT. This CDR3 is 15 amino acids long. The CDR3 spells CASSFLLTGRNGYTF. DNA of the CDR3: TGTGCCAGCAGCTTCCTCCTGACAGGGAGGAATGGCTACACCTTC.

This chain connects TRBV29-1 to TRBJ2-3; no clear D gene. Trimming removed 0 bases from V and 4 bases from J, with 11 bases in between. Germline CDR1 SQVTM, CDR2 ANQGSEA. This CDR3 region has 14 residues. As DNA, the CDR3 is TGCAGCGTTGAAGATGGTGTGAGTCCAGATACGCAGTATTTT. This sequence encodes CSVEDGVSPDTQYF.

The rearrangement joins TRBV2 to TRBJ1-2; 7 bases agree with TRBD1. CDR3 length: 13 residues. Germline V gene data show CDR1 as SNHLY and CDR2 as FYNNEI. V lost 10 bases and J lost 6; bases outside the gene matches: 11. The DNA of the CDR3 is TGTGCCACCAAGAAAGAGGACAGGCATGGCTACACCTTC. Protein: CATKKEDRHGYTF.

The gene calls are TRBV4-3 and TRBJ2-3, with TRBD2 identical over 12 bases. The V segment lost 3 bases and the J segment 0 bases; nucleotides outside the gene matches: 4. Germline CDR1 LGHNA, CDR2 YSLEER. This CDR3 is 17 amino acids long. The chain's CDR3 is CASSHRTSGESTDTQYF. CDR3 nucleotide sequence: TGCGCCAGCAGCCACAGGACTAGCGGGGAAAGCACAGATACGCAGTATTTT.

The chain is built from TRBV24-1 and TRBJ2-1; the match to TRBD2 covers 10 bases. The V gene end was trimmed by 9 bases and the J gene end by 3 bases; junction bases not matched to a gene: 10. This CDR3 has 16 residues. Germline CDR1 and CDR2: KGHDR and SFDVKD. CDR3 sequence: CATANPLAGGYNEQFF. The CDR3 coding sequence is TGTGCCACCGCAAACCCTTTAGCGGGGGGCTACAATGAGCAGTTCTTC.

CDR3 nucleotides: TGTGCCAGCAGCCCGACCCGCTTAAATGAGCAGTTCTTC. It yields the protein CASSPTRLNEQFF. V is TRBV2 and J is TRBJ2-1; D remains ambiguous. Trimming left V 6 bases short and J 7 bases short, with 13 bases between. The CDR3 is 13 amino acids. Germline values: CDR1 SNHLY, CDR2 FYNNEI.

This sequence joins TRBV6-1 and TRBJ2-3; D is possibly TRBD1 or TRBD2 (5 bases each). CDR1 MNHNS and CDR2 SASEGT come from the germline V gene. Deletions cut 2 bases from V and 8 bases from J, with 20 bases between. The CDR3 has 16 residues. The DNA for the CDR3 is TGTGCCAGCAGTGAACCTGGGACCTCTTCTCCGCGTACGCAGTATTTT. It encodes CASSEPGTSSPRTQYF.

This chain links TRBV6-2 or TRBV6-3 with TRBJ1-2, with 9 bases fitting TRBD1. The germline V gene encodes CDR1 MNHEY and CDR2 SVGEGT. The CDR3 extends over 16 amino acids. V lost 5 bases and J lost 5; bases outside the gene matches: 12. This chain's CDR3 is CASSTGLQGARYGYTF. CDR3 DNA: TGTGCCAGCAGTACAGGACTACAGGGGGCGCGTTATGGCTACACCTTC.

The rearrangement uses TRBV29-1 and TRBJ2-1, with D possibly TRBD1 on 6 matching bases. The V gene's germline CDR1 is SQVTM and CDR2 ANQGSEA. The CDR3 is made up of 13 amino acids. V was trimmed by 4 bases and J by 6 bases, leaving 13 bases between them. CDR3 residues: CSVAWGPGNEQFF. CDR3 DNA sequence: TGCAGCGTTGCTTGGGGGCCAGGCAATGAGCAGTTCTTC.

The V gene is TRBV27, the J gene TRBJ1-2; D perhaps matches TRBD1 (5 bases). Germline V gene sequence: CDR1 MNHEY, CDR2 SMNVEV (reference sequence). The CDR3 spans 13 residues. Trimming took 7 bases from V and 8 from J, leaving 17 bases between them. The CDR3: CASKQGRMEGYTF. Written as DNA, the CDR3 is TGTGCCAGCAAGCAGGGCCGAATGGAGGGCTACACCTTC.

This clone was detected a few times. The V gene is TRBV27, the J gene TRBJ2-7; 8 bases are shared with TRBD2. After removal of 5 bases from V and 4 bases from J, the junction contained 10 bases not matched to a gene. The germline V gene encodes CDR1 MNHEY and CDR2 SMNVEV (reference sequence). The CDR3 length is 15 residues. CDR3 coding DNA: TGTGCCAGCAGTCCCCAGCGGGAGATAACTTACGAGCAGTACTTC. This codes for CASSPQREITYEQYF.